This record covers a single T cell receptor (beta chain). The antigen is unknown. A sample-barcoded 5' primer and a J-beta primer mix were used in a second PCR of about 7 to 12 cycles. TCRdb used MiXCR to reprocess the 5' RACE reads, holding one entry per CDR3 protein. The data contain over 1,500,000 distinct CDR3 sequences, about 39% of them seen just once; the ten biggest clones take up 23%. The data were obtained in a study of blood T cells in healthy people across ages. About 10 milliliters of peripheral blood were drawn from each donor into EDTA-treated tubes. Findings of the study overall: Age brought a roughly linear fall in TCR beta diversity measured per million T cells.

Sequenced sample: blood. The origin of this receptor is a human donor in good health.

CDR3: CASSRDRRNQPQHF. The CDR3 DNA reads TGTGCCAGCAGCCGTGACAGGCGGAATCAGCCCCAGCATTTT. The V call is TRBV7-8, the J call TRBJ1-5, with D possibly TRBD1 on 6 matching bases. The length of the CDR3 is 14 residues. Trimming stripped 5 bases from V and 4 bases from J, with 12 bases between. Germline values: CDR1 SGHVS, CDR2 FQNEAQ.